This TCR beta chain was recovered during a study of cytomegalovirus exposure and HLA in healthy donors. The repertoire was sequenced with immunoSEQ multiplex PCR; TCRdb's copy has only in-frame clones and lacks some. The sample has 90,000 to 150,000 clones; roughly 88% are singletons. The CDR3 covers 15 residues. V lost 1 base, J lost 1 base, and 3 bases stayed unmatched. CDR1 and CDR2 (germline): MNHEY, SMNVEV (reference sequence). The sample consisted of PBMCs. The V call is TRBV27, the J call TRBJ2-7; 8 bases are shared with TRBD1. The sequence was obtained from a man between 18 and 29 years old in good health and CMV-seronegative. CDR3: CASSLYGQGSYEQYF. In DNA form, the CDR3 reads TGTGCCAGCAGTTTATACGGACAGGGTTCCTACGAGCAGTACTTC.